These 31 T cell receptor beta chains were all obtained from the same sample, sequenced in a study of long-term antiretroviral therapy in people with HIV. It was version v3.0 of the immunoSEQ assay that was run at survey level. Sequencing used immunoSEQ multiplex PCR; TCRdb keeps in-frame clones, though not all of them. The data show tens of thousands of clones, around 84% seen once. The sample in question was unsorted PBMCs, obtained just under 2.9 years before starting antiretroviral therapy. The source is a woman in her thirties with HIV.

This chain joins TRBV28 and TRBJ1-2; D possibly corresponds to TRBD1 (5 bases). Germline loops: CDR1 MDHEN, CDR2 SYDVKM. This CDR3 has 14 residues. V was shortened by 4 bases and J by 8 bases, with 17 bases between the two germline ends. This chain's CDR3 is CASSSLSSGQGYTF. The CDR3 nucleotides are TGTGCCAGCAGTTCCCTGAGCTCGGGGCAAGGCTACACCTTC.

This chain joins TRBV25-1 and TRBJ1-1, with 7 bases matching TRBD1. Germline CDR1 reads MGHDK; CDR2 reads SYGVNS. This CDR3 is 15 amino acids long. After removal of 8 bases from V and 0 bases from J, the junction contained 9 bases not matched to a gene. The DNA of the CDR3 is TGTGCCAGCGAAAACCGACAGGGATTGAACACTGAAGCTTTCTTT. Its protein product is CASENRQGLNTEAFF.

The CDR3 coding sequence is TGTGCCAGCCGCTCGGGCGTGAACACTGAAGCTTTCTTT. Residues: CASRSGVNTEAFF. The chain recombines TRBV2 with TRBJ1-1, with D unresolved. Germline V lookup: CDR1 SNHLY, CDR2 FYNNEI. This CDR3 has 13 residues. Trimming pared 8 bases from V and 0 bases from J, leaving 10 bases between.

The chain links TRBV29-1 to TRBJ1-1, with D possibly matching TRBD1 (6 bases). This CDR3 contains 13 residues. Germline CDR1 is SQVTM and CDR2 is ANQGSEA. With 7 bases removed from V and 5 bases from J, the gap between germline ends came to 17 bases. The CDR3 nucleotides read TGCAGCGGACAACCCACCCAGGGGACTGAAGCTTTCTTT. This sequence encodes CSGQPTQGTEAFF.

The chain uses TRBV14 and TRBJ1-1; D may be TRBD1 (5 bases). Trimming removed 0 bases at V and 0 bases at J, with 11 bases between. Germline V CDR1 and CDR2: SGHDN, FVKESK. The CDR3 spans 16 residues. The CDR3 DNA reads TGTGCCAGCAGCCAAGAATTAGGGGACGTGAACACTGAAGCTTTCTTT. The encoded protein is CASSQELGDVNTEAFF.

The CDR3 spells CASSVVGGREQFF. The CDR3 coding sequence is TGTGCCAGCAGCGTAGTGGGGGGACGGGAGCAGTTCTTC. V gene TRBV9 combines with J gene TRBJ2-1; a possible D gene is TRBD2 (6 bases). The germline CDR1 and CDR2 sequences are SGDLS and YYNGEE. This CDR3 region has 13 residues. Trimming pared 0 bases from V and 10 bases from J, leaving 11 bases between.

This sequence joins TRBV11-2 and TRBJ2-7; D possibly uses TRBD1 or TRBD2 (5 bases each). Trimming stripped 5 bases from V and 3 bases from J, with 14 bases between. Looked up from germline, CDR1 is SGHAT and CDR2 is FQNNGV. The CDR3 is 14 amino acids. CDR3 in amino acids: CASSLGGFNYEQYV. CDR3 bases: TGTGCCAGCAGCCTTGGGGGTTTCAACTACGAGCAGTACGTC.

The table lists this clone with a few counts. This chain joins TRBV5-8 and TRBJ1-5, with no clear D. Per the germline V gene, CDR1 is SGHTS and CDR2 is YDEGEE. The CDR3 is made up of 13 amino acids. V lost 0 bases to trimming and J lost 7 bases, with 8 bases between them. CDR3 sequence: CASSLDSRQPQHF. CDR3 coding DNA: TGTGCCAGCAGCTTGGACAGTAGACAGCCCCAGCATTTT.

The J gene is TRBJ2-2, the V gene TRBV5-6; a weak D match, TRBD2 (7 bases). V gave up 0 bases and J gave up 6 bases, with 15 bases separating them. The CDR3 loop spans 16 amino acids. Germline values: CDR1 SGHDT, CDR2 YYEEEE. The CDR3 nucleotides read TGTGCCAGCAGCTTGGGCGGGGGCACCTTCCCCGGGGAGCTGTTTTTT. It translates to CASSLGGGTFPGELFF.

The rearrangement links TRBV7-2 to TRBJ1-2; D unresolved. Per the germline V gene, CDR1 is SGHTA and CDR2 is FQGNSA. V gave up 1 base and J gave up 8 bases, with 14 bases separating them. This CDR3 is 14 amino acids long. The CDR3 nucleotides read TGTGCCAGCAGCTTAGACATTAGCTCCCGGGGCTACACCTTC. The encoded protein is CASSLDISSRGYTF.

The chain couples TRBV30 to TRBJ1-1; D is undetermined. The germline CDR1 and CDR2 sequences are GTSNPN and SVGIG (reference sequence). Trimming cost V 0 bases and J 2 bases, with 13 bases left between them. This CDR3 has 15 amino acids. The DNA of the CDR3 is TGTGCCTGGAGTGTACTTTGGCAGAGAAACACTGAAGCTTTCTTT. Translating it yields CAWSVLWQRNTEAFF.

V and J are TRBV27 and TRBJ2-4; 9 positions agree with TRBD1. Germline loops: CDR1 MNHEY, CDR2 SMNVEV (reference sequence). The CDR3 spans 16 residues. Trimming cost V 6 bases and J 1 base; bases outside gene matches: 7. CDR3 bases: TGTGCCAGCAGCCGGACAGGGGCTGCCGCCAAAAACATTCAGTACTTC. It specifies CASSRTGAAAKNIQYF.

V and J are TRBV19 and TRBJ2-1; D remains ambiguous. This CDR3 region has 12 residues. Germline V gives CDR1 LNHDA, CDR2 SQIVND (reference sequence). The V end was cut by 5 bases, the J end by 7 bases, with 9 bases between. CDR3 bases: TGTGCCAGTAGTCGGCAGCCAAATGAGCAGTTCTTC. This translates into CASSRQPNEQFF.

CDR3 region: CSVERAARTEAFF. CDR3 nucleotides: TGCAGCGTTGAGAGGGCAGCGAGGACTGAAGCTTTCTTT. The chain carries TRBV29-1 and TRBJ1-1; D not certain. This CDR3 comprises 13 residues. Germline CDR1 and CDR2: SQVTM and ANQGSEA. The V gene lost 3 bases and the J gene lost 5 bases, with 13 bases spanning the gap.

The chain joins TRBV27 to TRBJ1-4, with no clear D. Germline CDR1 is MNHEY and CDR2 is SMNVEV (reference sequence). V shed 6 bases and J shed 4 bases, with 21 bases lying between them. The CDR3 has 17 residues. The CDR3 loop is CASRPPAGTALNEKLFF. The CDR3 DNA reads as TGTGCCAGCAGACCCCCAGCCGGAACAGCCCTTAATGAAAAACTGTTTTTT.

The genes are TRBV11-2 and TRBJ2-5; either TRBD1 or TRBD2 may supply D (5 bases each). Germline CDR1 and CDR2: SGHAT and FQNNGV. V lost 1 base and J lost 0, with 6 bases in between. This CDR3 has 14 residues. CDR3 in amino acids: CASSLGGYQETQYF. The CDR3 coding sequence is TGTGCCAGCAGCTTAGGGGGGTACCAAGAGACCCAGTACTTC.

The chain is built from TRBV11-3 and TRBJ2-2; weak D call: TRBD1 (6 bases). CDR1 is SGHNT, CDR2 YENEEA, per germline. This CDR3 spans 17 amino acids. Between the trimmed V and J ends, which lost 5 bases and 7 bases, there was a span of 23 bases. CDR3 sequence reads: CASSPRRTAWEDGELFF. The CDR3, as DNA: TGTGCCAGCAGCCCGAGGCGGACAGCATGGGAAGACGGGGAGCTGTTTTTT.

The chain has TRBV11-2 and TRBJ2-7; D remains unclear. This CDR3 is 13 amino acids long. Trimming removed 5 bases at V and 2 bases at J, with 10 bases between. Looked up from germline, CDR1 is SGHAT and CDR2 is FQNNGV. As DNA, the CDR3 is TGTGCCAGCAGCCCCCGTTCAGCCTACGAGCAGTACGTC. It encodes CASSPRSAYEQYV.

The genes are TRBV30 and TRBJ1-6; 7 bases align to TRBD1. Per germline, CDR1 GTSNPN and CDR2 SVGIG (reference sequence). The CDR3 has 16 residues. The ends lost 4 bases at V and 9 bases at J; junction bases unmatched: 15. DNA of the CDR3: TGTGCCTGGAATCAAAAGGGAGGGGGCGCGGGTTCACCCCTCCACTTT. It translates to CAWNQKGGGAGSPLHF.

Here the CDR3 DNA reads TGTGCCAGCAGTGGTTATGGGACCGGCTCTTTTCGTGGCTACACCTTC. This sequence encodes CASSGYGTGSFRGYTF. The chain is built from TRBV25-1 and TRBJ1-2; weak D call: TRBD1 (5 bases). The CDR3 contains 16 residues. V was trimmed by 4 bases and J by 7 bases, leaving 22 bases between them. Germline V gene lookup returns CDR1 MGHDK and CDR2 SYGVNS.

The chain employs TRBV5-6 and TRBJ2-2; D is ambiguous. Deletions cut 1 base from V and 9 bases from J, with 7 bases between. The germline V gene encodes CDR1 SGHDT and CDR2 YYEEEE. There are 12 residues in the CDR3. The CDR3 region has the DNA TGTGCCAGCAGCTTGCGGTCCAGGGAGCTGTTTTTT. Translating it yields CASSLRSRELFF.

J is TRBJ1-2 and V is TRBV27; D may be TRBD1 (5 bases). This CDR3 contains 14 residues. V gave up 2 bases and J gave up 4 bases, with 11 bases separating them. CDR1 and CDR2 (germline): MNHEY, SMNVEV (reference sequence). CDR3 residues: CASSLMGGGYGYTF. CDR3 in DNA: TGTGCCAGCAGTTTAATGGGGGGAGGCTATGGCTACACCTTC.

The chain recombines TRBV27 with TRBJ1-2, with a possible D match to TRBD1 (6 bases). V dropped 2 bases and J dropped 8 bases, with 18 bases sitting between them. Germline V gene lookup returns CDR1 MNHEY and CDR2 SMNVEV (reference sequence). The CDR3 is made up of 15 amino acids. The chain's CDR3 is CASSLDTQGRGGYTF. The CDR3 DNA sequence: TGTGCCAGCAGTTTAGACACACAGGGCCGCGGGGGCTACACCTTC.

The chain carries TRBV2 and TRBJ2-5; D tentatively reads TRBD1 or TRBD2 (6 bases each). V was shortened by 7 bases and J by 0 bases, with 9 bases between the two germline ends. CDR1 and CDR2 from the germline V gene are SNHLY and FYNNEI. The CDR3 runs 13 residues. The CDR3 loop reads CASTGDYQETQYF. CDR3 nucleotides: TGTGCCAGCACAGGGGACTACCAAGAGACCCAGTACTTC.

The rearrangement joins TRBV25-1 to TRBJ2-7; D possibly matches TRBD1 or TRBD2 (7 bases each). Germline assignment: CDR1 MGHDK and CDR2 SYGVNS. The CDR3 contains 12 residues. V was pared by 2 bases and J by 13 bases, with 15 bases between. The CDR3 coding sequence is TGTGCCAGCAGTGAACCGGGGGGACAGTTATACTTC. As protein: CASSEPGGQLYF.

The chain links TRBV13 to TRBJ2-1; D is ambiguous. Germline values: CDR1 PRHDT, CDR2 FYEKMQ (reference sequence). CDR3 length equals 15 residues. V was clipped by 6 bases and J by 4 bases, with 16 bases between them. CDR3 sequence (DNA): TGTGCCAGCAGTCCGAGAACAGTAGCTTACAATGAGCAGTTCTTC. It specifies CASSPRTVAYNEQFF.

The chain combines TRBV7-3 with TRBJ1-1, with D unclear. The CDR3 spans 13 residues. The germline gives CDR1 SGHTA, CDR2 FQGTGA. V lost 2 bases to trimming and J lost 1 base, with 5 bases between them. The CDR3, as DNA: TGTGCCAGCAGCTTACAATCGAACACTGAAGCTTTCTTT. Translating it yields CASSLQSNTEAFF.

CDR3 nucleotides: TGTGCCAGTAGTATCGAGGACAGGGGTTCCACTGAAGCTTTCTTT. This codes for CASSIEDRGSTEAFF. The chain is built from TRBV19 and TRBJ1-1, with 9 bases lining up with TRBD1. Trimming removed 3 bases from V and 4 bases from J; junction bases left unmatched: 6. The CDR3 has 15 residues. Germline CDR1 LNHDA, CDR2 SQIVND (reference sequence).

The sample holds a few counts of this clone. The rearrangement joins TRBV5-1 to TRBJ1-5; tentative D call: TRBD1 (5 bases). Germline V gene lookup returns CDR1 SGHRS and CDR2 YFSETQ. Trimming stripped 2 bases from V and 8 bases from J, with 14 bases between. CDR3 length: 14 residues. The CDR3 here is CASSFSGRGEPQHF. CDR3 nucleotide sequence: TGCGCCAGCAGCTTCTCGGGACGGGGGGAGCCCCAGCATTTT.

The CDR3 here is CASSYTGQTPEAFF. For the CDR3, the DNA is TGTGCCAGCAGTTACACTGGGCAGACTCCCGAAGCTTTCTTT. The chain couples TRBV6-6 to TRBJ1-1; no definite D call. The CDR3 spans 14 residues. Germline CDR1 is MNHNY and CDR2 is SVGAGI (reference sequence). Trimming removed 2 bases from V and 8 bases from J, with 15 bases in between.

The chain recombines TRBV2 with TRBJ1-3, with no clear D. Trimming pared 5 bases from V and 4 bases from J, leaving 12 bases between. This CDR3 contains 14 residues. CDR1 and CDR2 from the germline V gene are SNHLY and FYNNEI. The CDR3 is CASSFYQQGNTIYF. The CDR3 DNA sequence: TGTGCCAGCAGTTTTTATCAACAAGGAAACACCATATATTTT.